This entry lists 21 T cell receptor beta chains sequenced from one sample in a study of blood T cell repertoires in COVID-19. Repertoires were generated with immunoSEQ multiplex PCR, while TCRdb's copy carries only in-frame clones and drops some. In the table there are 110,000 to 150,000 clones, around 83% of which are singletons. Sequences were obtained from peripheral blood. The source of these receptors is a man in his fifties or sixties with active or convalescent COVID-19.

This chain uses TRBV5-1 with TRBJ1-2; 7 positions match TRBD1. CDR3 length equals 13 residues. Trimming took 6 bases from V and 7 from J; bases not matched to a gene: 9. CDR1 is SGHRS, CDR2 YFSETQ, per germline. The CDR3 DNA follows: TGCGCCAGCACTCCCCCCGGGGACAGTGGCTACACCTTC. Translation gives CASTPPGDSGYTF.

This clone showed up just a few times. J is TRBJ1-2 and V is TRBV12-3 or TRBV12-4; D is ambiguous. This CDR3 comprises 12 residues. Deletions cut 8 bases from V and 1 base from J, with 8 bases between. CDR3 in amino acids: CASGGGNYGYTF. The CDR3 DNA reads TGTGCCAGCGGAGGTGGTAACTATGGCTACACCTTC.

The chain joins TRBV25-1 to TRBJ2-5, with TRBD2 identical over 12 bases. J lost 4 bases, V lost 3 bases, and 6 bases had no gene match. CDR1 and CDR2 (germline): MGHDK, SYGVNS. This CDR3 has 16 residues. The CDR3 is CASSDPLAGGVETQYF. As DNA, the CDR3 is TGTGCCAGCAGTGACCCCCTAGCGGGGGGGGTAGAGACCCAGTACTTC.

The chain has TRBV7-9 and TRBJ2-2, with 7 bases that match TRBD1. This CDR3 has 16 residues. Germline CDR1 SEHNR, CDR2 FQNEAQ (reference sequence). With V trimmed by 5 bases and J by 4 bases, 10 bases remained unmatched. The CDR3 bases are TGTGCCAGCAGCCCGACCGGGACAGAGGCCACCGGGGAGCTGTTTTTT. Translated: CASSPTGTEATGELFF.

V is TRBV23-1 and J is TRBJ2-7, with TRBD1 as a possible D gene (6 bases). TRBV23-1 is placed among ORFs of uncertain function. CDR3 size: 14 residues. The ends were cut back, 7 bases at V and 1 base at J, with 14 bases in the middle. The CDR3 coding sequence is TGCGCCAGCATTCGAAGCAGGGGTTCCTACGAGCAGTACTTC. It codes for CASIRSRGSYEQYF.

The chain links TRBV4-1 to TRBJ1-2; D is uncertain. The CDR3 spans 14 residues. The V end lost 1 base, the J end lost 2 bases, and 8 bases lay between the germline ends. CDR1 and CDR2 from the germline V gene are MGHRA and YSYEKL. CDR3 region: CASSQAAANYGYTF. CDR3 coding DNA: TGCGCCAGCAGCCAAGCGGCGGCGAACTATGGCTACACCTTC.

The chain has TRBV15 and TRBJ1-3; 7 bases are shared with TRBD1. The CDR3 length is 16 residues. Germline V lookup: CDR1 LNHNV, CDR2 YYDKDF (reference sequence). The ends lost 1 base at V and 2 bases at J; junction bases unmatched: 5. The CDR3 region is CATSRGSDRAGNTIYF. DNA for the CDR3: TGTGCCACCAGCAGAGGATCAGACAGGGCTGGAAACACCATATATTTT.

The chain links TRBV15 to TRBJ1-1, with 7 positions matching TRBD1. The germline V gene has CDR1 LNHNV and CDR2 YYDKDF (reference sequence). CDR3 length: 15 amino acids. The junction had 10 bases not matched to a gene; V was cut back by 5 bases and J by 4 bases. This CDR3 reads CATSSRQGPGTEAFF. As DNA, the CDR3 is TGTGCCACCAGCTCACGACAGGGCCCTGGCACTGAAGCTTTCTTT.

This sequence joins TRBV4-2 and TRBJ1-1; D is uncertain. CDR3 length: 14 residues. V dropped 0 bases and J dropped 11 bases, with 16 bases sitting between them. Germline loops: CDR1 LGHNA, CDR2 YNFKEQ. CDR3 residues: CASSQDTDSMRAFF. CDR3 sequence (DNA): TGTGCCAGCAGCCAAGACACGGACTCGATGCGGGCTTTCTTT.

This chain joins TRBV6-5 and TRBJ1-3; 8 bases are a match to TRBD1. Germline-derived CDR1 and CDR2 are MNHEY and SVGAGI. The V and J ends lost 7 bases and 0 bases, in that order; junction bases with no gene match: 5. The CDR3 has 15 residues. The CDR3 nucleotides are TGTGCCAGCACCCGGACAGGGAGCTCTGGAAACACCATATATTTT. Protein sequence: CASTRTGSSGNTIYF.

In the case of this clone: Germline is not matched at one junction end, which may reflect a read error. The rearrangement joins TRBV7-7 to TRBJ2-7; 10 positions match TRBD1. The germline CDR1 and CDR2 sequences are SSHAT and FNYEAQ (reference sequence). CDR3 length: 15 amino acids. The CDR3 sequence is CASSLGDRGSYEQYF. The CDR3 DNA follows: TGTGCTAGCAGCTTAGGGGACAGGGGCTCCTACGAGCAGTACTTC.

This clone was picked up a small number of times. The rearrangement uses TRBV5-4 and TRBJ1-1; tentatively, D is TRBD1 (6 bases). The V end lost 0 bases, the J end lost 1 base, and 10 bases lay between the germline ends. The CDR3 contains 15 residues. CDR1 is SGHNT, CDR2 YYREEE, per germline (reference sequence). CDR3 protein: CASSLEHRENTEAFF. Written as DNA, the CDR3 is TGTGCCAGCAGCTTGGAACACAGGGAGAACACTGAAGCTTTCTTT.

This sequence joins TRBV18 and TRBJ1-3; TRBD1 matches at 9 bases. V gave up 3 bases and J gave up 0 bases; unmatched junction bases: 3. CDR1 and CDR2 from the germline V gene are KGHSH and LQKENI. The CDR3 contains 16 residues. The CDR3: CASSPDRGVSGNTIYF. CDR3 DNA sequence: TGTGCCAGCTCACCGGACAGGGGAGTCTCTGGAAACACCATATATTTT.

This chain connects TRBV11-3 to TRBJ2-1, with 12 bases that match TRBD2. Germline V gives CDR1 SGHNT, CDR2 YENEEA. V lost 3 bases and J lost 7; bases outside the gene matches: 1. CDR3 size: 14 residues. The CDR3 protein is CASSFGLAGNEQFF. CDR3 sequence (DNA): TGTGCCAGCAGCTTCGGACTAGCGGGAAATGAGCAGTTCTTC.

This clone was recorded only once. The chain couples TRBV15 to TRBJ1-2; the D is unclear. The CDR3 loop spans 16 amino acids. V lost 0 bases and J lost 0, with 11 bases in between. Germline V gives CDR1 LNHNV, CDR2 YYDKDF (reference sequence). This CDR3 is CATSRDLAEANYGYTF. The CDR3 nucleotides are TGTGCCACCAGCAGAGATTTGGCGGAAGCTAACTATGGCTACACCTTC. The full variable domain, completed using reference TRBV15 and TRBJ1-2, is DAMVIQNPRYQVTQFGKPVTLSCSQTLNHNVMYWYQQKSSQAPKLLFHYYDKDFNNEADTPDNFQSRRPNTSFCFLDIRSPGLGDTAMYLCATSRDLAEANYGYTFGSGTRLTVV.

This clone was recorded once. This chain joins TRBV6-1 and TRBJ2-5; TRBD2 matches at 12 bases. CDR1 and CDR2 from the germline V gene are MNHNS and SASEGT. This CDR3 has 16 amino acids. V shed 2 bases, J shed 2 bases, and the junction held 3 bases outside the gene matches. The CDR3 DNA reads as TGTGCCAGCAGTGAAATTCTAGCGGGAGGGCAAGAGACCCAGTACTTC. It codes for CASSEILAGGQETQYF.

As concerns this clone: This sample includes further DNA sequences coding for the same CDR3. The chain couples TRBV12-3 or TRBV12-4 to TRBJ1-2, with D hard to call. V was shortened by 5 bases and J by 8 bases, with 9 bases between the two germline ends. The CDR3 is 11 residues long. DNA of the CDR3: TGTGCCAGCAGTGACCGCGGGGGCTACACCTTC. Translation gives CASSDRGGYTF.

The chain recombines TRBV18 with TRBJ1-3, with a weak D call TRBD1 (5 bases). The CDR3 has 16 amino acids. The germline V gene encodes CDR1 KGHSH and CDR2 LQKENI. V lost 3 bases to trimming and J lost 0 bases, with 12 bases between them. As DNA, the CDR3 is TGTGCCAGCTCACCGTCACAGGCGAACTCTGGAAACACCATATATTTT. It specifies CASSPSQANSGNTIYF.

The chain combines TRBV5-1 with TRBJ1-1; no firm D call. The CDR3 length is 14 residues. Germline V gives CDR1 SGHRS, CDR2 YFSETQ. The V end lost 0 bases, the J end lost 2 bases, and 8 bases lay between the germline ends. Written as DNA, the CDR3 is TGCGCCAGCAGCTTGGACGGCGGAAACACTGAAGCTTTCTTT. The encoded protein is CASSLDGGNTEAFF.

The gene calls are TRBV11-3 and TRBJ1-1; D is unclear. Germline values: CDR1 SGHNT, CDR2 YENEEA. CDR3 length equals 14 residues. The V end was cut by 0 bases, the J end by 5 bases, with 10 bases between. Written as DNA, the CDR3 is TGTGCCAGCAGCTTAGATCCCCAGAGGACTGAAGCTTTCTTT. Protein: CASSLDPQRTEAFF.

This chain uses TRBV19 with TRBJ1-2; D perhaps matches TRBD1 (6 bases). V was pared by 1 base and J by 4 bases, with 13 bases between. CDR1 and CDR2 (germline): LNHDA, SQIVND (reference sequence). The length of the CDR3 is 15 residues. The CDR3 sequence is CASSIGQETFYGYTF. The CDR3, as DNA: TGTGCCAGTAGTATAGGACAGGAAACATTCTATGGCTACACCTTC.